These 20 T cell receptor beta chains were all obtained from the same sample, sequenced in a study of blood T cell repertoires in COVID-19. This table comes from immunoSEQ multiplex PCR, and its TCRdb copy is limited to in-frame clones, with some not included. The sample carries about 350,000 clones, approximately 88% recorded once. The source material was peripheral blood. The receptors come from a man aged 25 to 45 with COVID-19, enrolled during active disease.

CDR3 in amino acids: CASSRSPGQGSTEAFF. Here the CDR3 DNA reads TGTGCCAGCAGCCGATCACCGGGACAGGGGAGCACTGAAGCTTTCTTT. This chain joins TRBV11-1 and TRBJ1-1, with TRBD1 matching 10 bases. In germline, CDR1 is SGHAT, CDR2 FQDESV (reference sequence). This CDR3 has 16 amino acids. V lost 5 bases, J lost 4 bases, and 10 bases stayed unmatched.

The V gene is TRBV27, the J gene TRBJ2-7; 8 bases align to TRBD2. Germline values: CDR1 MNHEY, CDR2 SMNVEV (reference sequence). The CDR3 covers 19 residues. The junction had 19 bases not matched to a gene; V was cut back by 6 bases and J by 0 bases. The CDR3 nucleotides read TGTGCCAGCAGCTCTATCCCGGGAGGGCCGAGAAAGTCCTCCTACGAGCAGTACTTC. Translating gives CASSSIPGGPRKSSYEQYF.

The V call is TRBV6-1, the J call TRBJ1-2, with 7 nucleotides matching TRBD1. Germline loops: CDR1 MNHNS, CDR2 SASEGT. The CDR3 covers 15 residues. Trimming cost V 3 bases and J 1 base; bases outside gene matches: 5. The CDR3 sequence: CASSDGTVVNYGYTF. CDR3 bases: TGTGCCAGCAGTGACGGGACAGTCGTTAACTATGGCTACACCTTC.

The genes are TRBV12-5 and TRBJ2-7; 10 nucleotides agree with TRBD1. The trim removed 6 bases at V and 4 bases at J, leaving 6 bases unmatched. Germline V gives CDR1 LGHNT, CDR2 FRNRAP. This CDR3 has 14 amino acids. The DNA for the CDR3 is TGTGCTAGTGGAGCCGGGACAGGGGCTTACGAGCAGTACTTC. Translating gives CASGAGTGAYEQYF. The full variable domain, with the rest looked up from reference TRBV12-5 and TRBJ2-7, is DARVTQTPRHKVTEMGQEVTMRCQPILGHNTVFWYRQTMMQGLELLAYFRNRAPLDDSGMPKDRFSAEMPDATLATLKIQPSEPRDSAVYFCASGAGTGAYEQYFGPGTRLTVT.

This CDR3 is CASSPGRGYQETQYF. The CDR3 DNA reads as TGTGCCAGCTCACCAGGCCGCGGATACCAAGAGACCCAGTACTTC. V is TRBV18 and J is TRBJ2-5; D ambiguous. The CDR3 spans 15 residues. Trimming took 2 bases from V and 0 from J, leaving 10 bases between them. CDR1 and CDR2 (germline): KGHSH, LQKENI.

V is TRBV27 and J is TRBJ1-2; D perhaps matches TRBD1 (5 bases). Trimming pared 6 bases from V and 4 bases from J, leaving 21 bases between. The CDR3 extends over 16 amino acids. CDR1 and CDR2 from the germline V gene are MNHEY and SMNVEV (reference sequence). Here the CDR3 DNA reads TGTGCCAGCAGGTTGGGGGGAGCCAACCCGTTCTATGGCTACACCTTC. Translation: CASRLGGANPFYGYTF.

The CDR3 loop reads CASSLGWSSGRVGYEQYF. CDR3 bases: TGTGCCAGCAGCTTAGGATGGAGTAGCGGGAGGGTTGGCTACGAGCAGTACTTC. The chain links TRBV7-2 to TRBJ2-7; TRBD2 agrees at 11 bases. The CDR3 has 18 residues. Trimming took 1 base from V and 3 from J; bases not matched to a gene: 11. Germline assignment: CDR1 SGHTA and CDR2 FQGNSA. Combining the CDR3 with reference TRBV7-2 and TRBJ2-7 gives the whole variable domain GAGVSQSPSNKVTEKGKDVELRCDPISGHTALYWYRQSLGQGLEFLIYFQGNSAPDKSGLPSDRFSAERTGGSVSTLTIQRTQQEDSAVYLCASSLGWSSGRVGYEQYFGPGTRLTVT.

This chain joins TRBV18 and TRBJ2-5, with D perhaps TRBD2 (5 bases). Between the trimmed V and J ends, which lost 0 bases and 4 bases, there was a span of 9 bases. The CDR3 spans 14 residues. Germline values: CDR1 KGHSH, CDR2 LQKENI. The CDR3 DNA reads TGTGCCAGCTCACCACCGCAACGGGGAGAGACCCAGTACTTC. This translates into CASSPPQRGETQYF. The full variable domain, its missing parts supplied by reference TRBV18 and TRBJ2-5, is NAGVMQNPRHLVRRRGQEARLRCSPMKGHSHVYWYRQLPEEGLKFMVYLQKENIIDESGMPKERFSAEFPKEGPSILRIQQVVRGDSAAYFCASSPPQRGETQYFGPGTRLLVL.

This sequence joins TRBV14 and TRBJ1-1; D not certain. Per the germline V gene, CDR1 is SGHDN and CDR2 is FVKESK. The V gene lost 4 bases and the J gene lost 7 bases, with 19 bases spanning the gap. CDR3 length equals 15 residues. CDR3 nucleotide sequence: TGTGCCAGCAGCCCGGGCGGTACGGGGAAAGGTGAAGCTTTCTTT. As protein: CASSPGGTGKGEAFF.

Turning to this clone: At the DNA level, this CDR3 is encoded by other sequences in the same sample as well. The chain links TRBV18 to TRBJ2-3, with 8 bases identical to TRBD1. The J segment lost 1 base and the V segment lost 0 bases, leaving 3 bases of the junction unmatched. CDR1 KGHSH and CDR2 LQKENI come from the germline V gene. The CDR3 length is 16 residues. CDR3 protein: CASSPPATGGTDTQYF. In DNA, the CDR3 is TGTGCCAGCTCACCACCCGCGACAGGGGGCACAGATACGCAGTATTTT. Drawing the rest from reference TRBV18 and TRBJ2-3, the complete variable domain is NAGVMQNPRHLVRRRGQEARLRCSPMKGHSHVYWYRQLPEEGLKFMVYLQKENIIDESGMPKERFSAEFPKEGPSILRIQQVVRGDSAAYFCASSPPATGGTDTQYFGPGTRLTVL.

The chain links TRBV27 to TRBJ1-2; 8 bases agree with TRBD1. V was pared by 5 bases and J by 4 bases, with 12 bases of the junction left unmatched. Germline loops: CDR1 MNHEY, CDR2 SMNVEV (reference sequence). This CDR3 has 16 residues. The CDR3 spells CASSPEPGGYPYGYTF. CDR3 nucleotides: TGTGCCAGCAGTCCGGAACCAGGGGGCTACCCCTATGGCTACACCTTC.

This chain uses TRBV28 with TRBJ2-7, with 8 bases fitting TRBD1. Germline V gene data show CDR1 as MDHEN and CDR2 as SYDVKM. The CDR3 totals 16 residues. V shed 1 base, J shed 2 bases, and the junction held 7 bases outside the gene matches. This chain's CDR3 is CASSLFPGQGPYEQYF. CDR3 in DNA: TGTGCCAGCAGTTTATTCCCCGGACAGGGCCCCTACGAGCAGTACTTC.

This chain joins TRBV19 and TRBJ2-7, with TRBD1 matching 7 bases. J lost 2 bases, V lost 4 bases, and 5 bases had no gene match. There are 14 residues in the CDR3. Germline V CDR1 and CDR2: LNHDA, SQIVND (reference sequence). The CDR3 DNA reads as TGTGCCAGTAGTAGGAGGACAGGTCCCTACGAGCAGTACTTC. Encoded protein: CASSRRTGPYEQYF. Combining the CDR3 with reference TRBV19 and TRBJ2-7 gives the whole variable domain DGGITQSPKYLFRKEGQNVTLSCEQNLNHDAMYWYRQDPGQGLRLIYYSQIVNDFQKGDIAEGYSVSREKKESFPLTVTSAQKNPTAFYLCASSRRTGPYEQYFGPGTRLTVT.

The chain is built from TRBV12-5 and TRBJ1-2, with D perhaps matching TRBD1 (6 bases). Per the germline V gene, CDR1 is LGHNT and CDR2 is FRNRAP. V was cut by 2 bases and J by 4 bases, with 14 bases left in between. The CDR3 consists of 15 residues. CDR3 DNA sequence: TGTGCTAGTGGTTTGCCCTGGACAGACACCTATGGCTACACCTTC. It translates to CASGLPWTDTYGYTF.

This sequence joins TRBV7-9 and TRBJ2-7, with D possibly TRBD2 on 5 matching bases. This CDR3 is 14 amino acids long. The V end was cut by 5 bases, the J end by 3 bases, with 14 bases between. Germline values: CDR1 SEHNR, CDR2 FQNEAQ (reference sequence). The CDR3 bases are TGTGCCAGCAGCGACGGACTTAGTTTCTACGAGCAGTACTTC. Amino acid sequence: CASSDGLSFYEQYF.

The V call is TRBV7-9, the J call TRBJ2-7; 7 bases map to TRBD2. Looked up from germline, CDR1 is SEHNR and CDR2 is FQNEAQ (reference sequence). CDR3 size: 15 residues. J lost 5 bases, V lost 4 bases, and 11 bases had no gene match. In DNA, the CDR3 is TGTGCCAGCAGCTACTACTCTCACCGGGGGGACGAGCAGTACTTC. It yields the protein CASSYYSHRGDEQYF.

This chain connects TRBV5-1 to TRBJ2-1; 8 bases match TRBD1. The CDR3 length is 14 residues. After removal of 4 bases from V and 7 bases from J, the junction contained 7 bases not matched to a gene. Germline loops: CDR1 SGHRS, CDR2 YFSETQ. The CDR3 DNA reads TGCGCCAGCAGCAAGGACAGGGTAGGTAATGAGCAGTTCTTC. It yields the protein CASSKDRVGNEQFF.

V usage is TRBV5-1 and J usage is TRBJ1-4, with no clear D. The V and J ends lost 0 bases and 4 bases respectively, with 7 bases between them. This CDR3 spans 14 amino acids. Germline CDR1 and CDR2: SGHRS and YFSETQ. CDR3 in DNA: TGCGCCAGCAGCTTGGGGCGGGGTAATGAAAAACTGTTTTTT. This translates into CASSLGRGNEKLFF.

The CDR3 DNA sequence: TGTGCCAGCAGCCGGACAGTTCCCCAAGAGACCCAGTACTTC. Translating gives CASSRTVPQETQYF. V is TRBV7-8 and J is TRBJ2-5; perhaps TRBD1 as D (6 bases). The length of the CDR3 is 14 residues. Trimming removed 5 bases at V and 1 base at J, with 11 bases between. CDR1 and CDR2 (germline): SGHVS, FQNEAQ.

V and J are TRBV6-5 and TRBJ2-1; TRBD2 agrees at 10 bases. This CDR3 has 15 residues. Looked up from germline, CDR1 is MNHEY and CDR2 is SVGAGI. Unmatched junction bases numbered 7, after V lost 6 bases and J lost 5 bases. CDR3 nucleotide sequence: TGTGCCAGCAGAAAGGCTAGCGGGAGAAACAATGAGCAGTTCTTC. This codes for CASRKASGRNNEQFF.